Shown below are 9 T cell receptor beta chains from a single sample sequenced in a study of beta chain features in type 1 diabetes. Reverse transcription of all isolated RNA meant that expressed TCRB transcripts were sequenced. Produced via immunoSEQ multiplex PCR; TCRdb's table is partial and in-frame only. The sample lists about 930,000 clones; roughly 17% were seen once. Material: naive CD4+ T cells from blood. These receptor sequences come from a young woman in good health.

The count of this clone is one. The chain employs TRBV7-9 and TRBJ2-2; no firm D call. V was cut by 3 bases and J by 7 bases, with 9 bases left in between. Germline CDR1 SEHNR, CDR2 FQNEAQ (reference sequence). The CDR3 spans 13 residues. The CDR3 DNA is TGTGCCAGCAGCTTCGGGTCCGACGGGGAGCTGTTTTTT. Amino acid sequence: CASSFGSDGELFF.

The rearrangement joins TRBV7-2 to TRBJ2-2; the D is unclear. This CDR3 is built from 15 residues. V was shortened by 2 bases and J by 7 bases, with 14 bases between the two germline ends. Germline lookup yields CDR1 SGHTA and CDR2 FQGNSA. In DNA, the CDR3 is TGTGCCAGCAGCTTAATTTTGGGGTATATCGGGGAGCTGTTTTTT. Amino acid sequence: CASSLILGYIGELFF.

The sample holds a few counts of this clone. V usage is TRBV5-4 and J usage is TRBJ2-7; 7 bases agree with TRBD1. In germline, CDR1 is SGHNT, CDR2 YYREEE (reference sequence). The CDR3 loop spans 13 amino acids. The V and J ends lost 4 bases and 7 bases, in that order; junction bases with no gene match: 8. The CDR3 bases are TGTGCCAGCAGCCTACCACAGGGGCGGGAGCAGTACTTC. Protein: CASSLPQGREQYF.

The V gene is TRBV7-2, the J gene TRBJ2-7; 7 bases are a match to TRBD1. The CDR3 is made up of 15 amino acids. V shed 1 base, J shed 4 bases, and the junction held 7 bases outside the gene matches. Germline CDR1 and CDR2: SGHTA and FQGNSA. The CDR3 DNA is TGTGCCAGCAGCTTAGGACAGGGTCATCGGTACGAGCAGTACTTC. It specifies CASSLGQGHRYEQYF. The full variable domain, completed using reference TRBV7-2 and TRBJ2-7, is GAGVSQSPSNKVTEKGKDVELRCDPISGHTALYWYRQSLGQGLEFLIYFQGNSAPDKSGLPSDRFSAERTGGSVSTLTIQRTQQEDSAVYLCASSLGQGHRYEQYFGPGTRLTVT.

This clone was seen a few times. The CDR3 reads CASSPRPAGVNTGELFF. CDR3 sequence (DNA): TGTGCCAGCAGCCCTCGACCAGCGGGGGTGAACACCGGGGAGCTGTTTTTT. The chain links TRBV13 to TRBJ2-2; 8 positions agree with TRBD2. The CDR3 is 17 amino acids. V lost 5 bases to trimming and J lost 1 base; unmatched junction nucleotides: 9. Per germline, CDR1 PRHDT and CDR2 FYEKMQ (reference sequence). Variable domain in full (rest from reference TRBV13 and TRBJ2-2): AAGVIQSPRHLIKEKRETATLKCYPIPRHDTVYWYQQGPGQDPQFLISFYEKMQSDKGSIPDRFSAQQFSDYHSELNMSSLELGDSALYFCASSPRPAGVNTGELFFGEGSRLTVL.

The chain links TRBV28 to TRBJ1-5; a weak D match, TRBD1 (5 bases). CDR3 length: 15 amino acids. CDR1 is MDHEN, CDR2 SYDVKM, per germline. Between the trimmed V and J ends, which lost 3 bases and 3 bases, there was a span of 12 bases. As DNA, the CDR3 is TGTGCCAGCAGTTTGGCGGGGGGATACAATCAGCCCCAGCATTTT. Its protein product is CASSLAGGYNQPQHF.

This rearrangement joins TRBV14 to TRBJ2-1, with D perhaps TRBD2 (5 bases). The V end lost 3 bases, the J end lost 3 bases, and 9 bases lay between the germline ends. From germline, CDR1 is SGHDN and CDR2 FVKESK. The CDR3 is made up of 14 amino acids. The CDR3: CASSQDLDYNEQFF. CDR3 nucleotides: TGTGCCAGCAGCCAGGACTTGGACTACAATGAGCAGTTCTTC.

The chain joins TRBV28 to TRBJ1-2; D is uncertain. The V end was cut by 6 bases, the J end by 6 bases, with 14 bases between. The CDR3 is made up of 13 amino acids. CDR1 and CDR2 (germline): MDHEN, SYDVKM. CDR3 sequence reads: CASRLDGHDGYTF. The CDR3 coding sequence is TGTGCCAGCAGACTGGACGGGCACGATGGCTACACCTTC.

V and J are TRBV7-2 and TRBJ2-3; TRBD2 matches 13 bases. J was trimmed by 4 bases and V by 5 bases; bases with no gene match: 3. Germline V gives CDR1 SGHTA, CDR2 FQGNSA. The CDR3 is 15 amino acids. The CDR3 DNA follows: TGTGCCAGCAGCGCCGGACTAGCGGGAGCAGATACGCAGTATTTT. Translated: CASSAGLAGADTQYF.